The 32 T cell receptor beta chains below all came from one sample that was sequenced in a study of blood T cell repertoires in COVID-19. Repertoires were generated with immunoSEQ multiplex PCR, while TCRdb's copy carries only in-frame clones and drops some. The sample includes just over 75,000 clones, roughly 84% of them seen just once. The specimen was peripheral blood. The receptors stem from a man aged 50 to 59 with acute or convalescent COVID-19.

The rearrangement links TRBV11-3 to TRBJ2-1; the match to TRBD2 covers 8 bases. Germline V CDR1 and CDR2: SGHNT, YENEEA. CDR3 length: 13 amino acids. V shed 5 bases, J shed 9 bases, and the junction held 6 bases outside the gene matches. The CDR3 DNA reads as TGTGCCAGCAGCCAACATAGCGGGACTGAGCAGTTCTTC. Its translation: CASSQHSGTEQFF.

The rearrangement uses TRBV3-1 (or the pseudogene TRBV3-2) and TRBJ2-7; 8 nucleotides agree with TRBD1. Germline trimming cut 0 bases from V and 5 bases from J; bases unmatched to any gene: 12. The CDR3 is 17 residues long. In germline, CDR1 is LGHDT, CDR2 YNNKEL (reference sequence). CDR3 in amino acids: CASSQESGQGNFHEQYF. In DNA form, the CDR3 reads TGTGCCAGCAGCCAAGAGAGCGGACAGGGAAACTTCCACGAGCAGTACTTC.

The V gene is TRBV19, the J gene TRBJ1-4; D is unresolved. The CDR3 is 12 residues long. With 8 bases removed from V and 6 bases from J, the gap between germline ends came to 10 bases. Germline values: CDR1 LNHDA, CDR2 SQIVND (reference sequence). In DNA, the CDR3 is TGTGCCAGTCAGTCGCGGGATGAAAAACTGTTTTTT. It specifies CASQSRDEKLFF.

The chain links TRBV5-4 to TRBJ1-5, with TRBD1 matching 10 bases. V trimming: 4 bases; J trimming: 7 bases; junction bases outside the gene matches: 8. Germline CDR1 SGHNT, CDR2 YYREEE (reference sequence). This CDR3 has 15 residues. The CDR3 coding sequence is TGTGCCAGCAGCCCAGGGACAGGGGTGACGCAGCCCCAGCATTTT. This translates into CASSPGTGVTQPQHF.

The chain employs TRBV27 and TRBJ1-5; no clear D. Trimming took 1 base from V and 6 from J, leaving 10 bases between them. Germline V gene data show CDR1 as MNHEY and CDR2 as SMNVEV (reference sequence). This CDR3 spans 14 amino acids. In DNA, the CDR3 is TGTGCCAGCAGTTTATTTACAAATGGTCAGCCCCAGCATTTT. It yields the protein CASSLFTNGQPQHF.

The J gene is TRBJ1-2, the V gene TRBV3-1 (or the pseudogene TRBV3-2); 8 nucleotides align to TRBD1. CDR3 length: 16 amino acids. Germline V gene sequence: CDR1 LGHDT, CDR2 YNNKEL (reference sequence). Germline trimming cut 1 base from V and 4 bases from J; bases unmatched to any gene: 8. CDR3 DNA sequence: TGTGCCAGCAGCCAAGGACAGGGGATAGGGGCCTATGGCTACACCTTC. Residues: CASSQGQGIGAYGYTF.

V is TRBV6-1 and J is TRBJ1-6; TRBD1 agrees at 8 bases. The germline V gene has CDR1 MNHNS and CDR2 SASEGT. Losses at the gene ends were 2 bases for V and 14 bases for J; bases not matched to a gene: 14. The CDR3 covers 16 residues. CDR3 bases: TGTGCCAGCAGTGAATCTGAGACTGCTAACAGGGGGTCCCTCCACTTT. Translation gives CASSESETANRGSLHF.

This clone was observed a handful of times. As DNA, the CDR3 is TGTGCCAGCAGCTTAGTTGGTATAGCGGGCTCCGAGCAGTACTTC. As protein: CASSLVGIAGSEQYF. The V gene is TRBV7-2, the J gene TRBJ2-7, with 7 bases that match TRBD2. Germline V gene sequence: CDR1 SGHTA, CDR2 FQGNSA. The V gene end was trimmed by 1 base and the J gene end by 6 bases; junction bases not matched to a gene: 9. The CDR3 totals 15 residues.

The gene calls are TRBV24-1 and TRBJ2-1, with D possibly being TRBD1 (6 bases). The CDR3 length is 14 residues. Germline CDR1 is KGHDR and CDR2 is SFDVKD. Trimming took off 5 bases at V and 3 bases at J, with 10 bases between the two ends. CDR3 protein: CATSVRGVYNEQFF. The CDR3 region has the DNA TGTGCCACCAGTGTCAGGGGAGTCTACAATGAGCAGTTCTTC.

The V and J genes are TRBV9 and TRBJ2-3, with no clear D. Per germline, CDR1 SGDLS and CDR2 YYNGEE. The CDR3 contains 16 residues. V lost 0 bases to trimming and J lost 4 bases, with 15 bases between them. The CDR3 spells CASSVAGQTVADTQYF. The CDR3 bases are TGTGCCAGCAGCGTAGCTGGGCAGACCGTCGCAGATACGCAGTATTTT.

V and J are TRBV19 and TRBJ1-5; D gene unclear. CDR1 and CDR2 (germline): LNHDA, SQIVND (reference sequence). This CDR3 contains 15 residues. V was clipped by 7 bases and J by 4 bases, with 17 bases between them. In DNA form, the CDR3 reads TGTGCCAGTACCCTGGCGGCGGGATCTAATCAGCCCCAGCATTTT. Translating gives CASTLAAGSNQPQHF. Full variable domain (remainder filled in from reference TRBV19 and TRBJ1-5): DGGITQSPKYLFRKEGQNVTLSCEQNLNHDAMYWYRQDPGQGLRLIYYSQIVNDFQKGDIAEGYSVSREKKESFPLTVTSAQKNPTAFYLCASTLAAGSNQPQHFGDGTRLSIL.

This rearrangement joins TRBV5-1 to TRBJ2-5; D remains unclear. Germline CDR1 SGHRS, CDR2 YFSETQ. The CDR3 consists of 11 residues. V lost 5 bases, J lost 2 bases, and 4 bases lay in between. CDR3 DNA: TGCGCCAGCAGGGCACAAGAGACCCAGTACTTC. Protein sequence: CASRAQETQYF.

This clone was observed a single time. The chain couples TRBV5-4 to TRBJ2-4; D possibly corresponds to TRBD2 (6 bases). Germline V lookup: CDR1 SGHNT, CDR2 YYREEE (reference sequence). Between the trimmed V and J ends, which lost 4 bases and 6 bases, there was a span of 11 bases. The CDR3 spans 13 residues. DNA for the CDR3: TGTGCCAGCAGCCGGGAGCCCAGAAACATTCAGTACTTC. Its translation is CASSREPRNIQYF.

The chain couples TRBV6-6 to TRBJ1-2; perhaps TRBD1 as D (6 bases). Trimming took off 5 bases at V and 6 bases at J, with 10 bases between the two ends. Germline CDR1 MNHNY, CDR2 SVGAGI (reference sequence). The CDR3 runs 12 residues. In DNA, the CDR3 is TGTGCCAGCAGTACGGACAGAGATGGCTACACCTTC. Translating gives CASSTDRDGYTF.

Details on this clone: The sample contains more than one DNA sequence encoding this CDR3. The CDR3 bases are TGTGCCAGCAGCTCCTACACAGATACGCAGTATTTT. Translating gives CASSSYTDTQYF. J is TRBJ2-3 and V is TRBV7-2; no clear D. V was pared by 4 bases and J by 2 bases, with 4 bases between. Germline V CDR1 and CDR2: SGHTA, FQGNSA. This CDR3 contains 12 residues.

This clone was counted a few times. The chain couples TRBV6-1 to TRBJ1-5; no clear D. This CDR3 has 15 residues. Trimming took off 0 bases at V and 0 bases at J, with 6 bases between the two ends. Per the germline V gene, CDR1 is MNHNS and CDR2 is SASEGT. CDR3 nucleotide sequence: TGTGCCAGCAGTGAAGCGCCAGGTAGCAATCAGCCCCAGCATTTT. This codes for CASSEAPGSNQPQHF.

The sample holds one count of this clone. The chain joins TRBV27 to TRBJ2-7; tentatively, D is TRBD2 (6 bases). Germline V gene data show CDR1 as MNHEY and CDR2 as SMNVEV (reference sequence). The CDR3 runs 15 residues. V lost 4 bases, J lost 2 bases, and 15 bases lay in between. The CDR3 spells CASSSPGLTPYEQYF. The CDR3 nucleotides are TGTGCCAGCAGTTCCCCGGGACTCACTCCCTACGAGCAGTACTTC.

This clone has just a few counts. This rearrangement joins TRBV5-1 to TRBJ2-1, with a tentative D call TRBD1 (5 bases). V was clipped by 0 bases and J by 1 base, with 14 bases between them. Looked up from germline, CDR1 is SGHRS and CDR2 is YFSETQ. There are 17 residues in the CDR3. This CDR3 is CASSLEGSLASYNEQFF. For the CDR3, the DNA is TGCGCCAGCAGCTTGGAGGGGTCCCTTGCTTCCTACAATGAGCAGTTCTTC. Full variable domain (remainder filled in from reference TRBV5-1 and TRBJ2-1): KAGVTQTPRYLIKTRGQQVTLSCSPISGHRSVSWYQQTPGQGLQFLFEYFSETQRNKGNFPGRFSGRQFSNSRSEMNVSTLELGDSALYLCASSLEGSLASYNEQFFGPGTRLTVL.

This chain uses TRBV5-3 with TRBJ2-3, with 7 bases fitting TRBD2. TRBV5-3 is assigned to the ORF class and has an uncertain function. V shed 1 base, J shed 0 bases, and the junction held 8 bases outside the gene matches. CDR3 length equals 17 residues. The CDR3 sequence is CARSLPRKRGSTDTQYF. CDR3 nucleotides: TGTGCCAGAAGCTTGCCCCGGAAGCGGGGAAGCACAGATACGCAGTATTTT.

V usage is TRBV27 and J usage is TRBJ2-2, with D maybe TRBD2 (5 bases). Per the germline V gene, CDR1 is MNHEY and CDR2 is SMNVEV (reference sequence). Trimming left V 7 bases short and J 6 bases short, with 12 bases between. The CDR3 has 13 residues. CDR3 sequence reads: CASNAGWSGELFF. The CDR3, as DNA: TGTGCCAGCAACGCGGGTTGGTCCGGGGAGCTGTTTTTT.

The CDR3 nucleotides read TGTGCCACTCGGGACAGGGATCAGCCCCAGCATTTT. Translated: CATRDRDQPQHF. The genes are TRBV6-6 and TRBJ1-5, with 9 bases matching TRBD1. The ends lost 10 bases at V and 5 bases at J; junction bases unmatched: 3. Germline CDR1 is MNHNY and CDR2 is SVGAGI (reference sequence). The CDR3 is 12 amino acids.

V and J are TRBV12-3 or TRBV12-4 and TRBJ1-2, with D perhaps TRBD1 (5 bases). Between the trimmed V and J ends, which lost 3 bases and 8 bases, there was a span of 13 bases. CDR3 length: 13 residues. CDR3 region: CASSLRGLGGYTF. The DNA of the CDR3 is TGTGCCAGCAGTTTGCGGGGCCTCGGGGGCTACACCTTC.

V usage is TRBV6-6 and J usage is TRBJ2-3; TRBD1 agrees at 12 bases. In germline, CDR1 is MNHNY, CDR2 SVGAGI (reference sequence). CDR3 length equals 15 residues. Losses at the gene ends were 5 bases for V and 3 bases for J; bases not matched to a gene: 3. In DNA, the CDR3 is TGTGCCAGCAGTGAGGGACAGGGGGCGACAGATACGCAGTATTTT. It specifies CASSEGQGATDTQYF.

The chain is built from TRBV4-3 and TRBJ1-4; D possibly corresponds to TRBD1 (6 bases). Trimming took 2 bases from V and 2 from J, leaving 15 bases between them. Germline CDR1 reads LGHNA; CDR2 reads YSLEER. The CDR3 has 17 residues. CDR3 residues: CASSQSPLQGTNEKLFF. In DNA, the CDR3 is TGCGCCAGCAGCCAATCCCCCCTACAGGGCACTAATGAAAAACTGTTTTTT.

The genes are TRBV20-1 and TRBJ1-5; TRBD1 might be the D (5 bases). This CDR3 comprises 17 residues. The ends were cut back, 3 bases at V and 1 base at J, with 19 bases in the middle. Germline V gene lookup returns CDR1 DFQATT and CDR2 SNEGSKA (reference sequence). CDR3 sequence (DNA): TGCAGTGCTAGTCGTCAGGGAGGCCTCCCAAGCAATCAGCCCCAGCATTTT. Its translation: CSASRQGGLPSNQPQHF.

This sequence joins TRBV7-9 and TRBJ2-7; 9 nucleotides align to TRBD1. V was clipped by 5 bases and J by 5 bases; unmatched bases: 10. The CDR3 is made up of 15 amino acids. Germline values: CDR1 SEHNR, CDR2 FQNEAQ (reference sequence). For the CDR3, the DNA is TGTGCCAGCAGCAACCCGGGACAGGGAAACGACGAGCAGTACTTC. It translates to CASSNPGQGNDEQYF. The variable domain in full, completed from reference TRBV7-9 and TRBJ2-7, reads DTGVSQNPRHKITKRGQNVTFRCDPISEHNRLYWYRQTLGQGPEFLTYFQNEAQLEKSRLLSDRFSAERPKGSFSTLEIQRTEQGDSAMYLCASSNPGQGNDEQYFGPGTRLTVT.

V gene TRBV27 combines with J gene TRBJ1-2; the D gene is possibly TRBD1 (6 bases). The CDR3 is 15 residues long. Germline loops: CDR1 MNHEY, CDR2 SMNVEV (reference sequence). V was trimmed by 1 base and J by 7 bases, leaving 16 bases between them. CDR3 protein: CASSLWAGEFAGYTF. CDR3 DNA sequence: TGTGCCAGCAGTTTATGGGCAGGGGAGTTCGCTGGCTACACCTTC.

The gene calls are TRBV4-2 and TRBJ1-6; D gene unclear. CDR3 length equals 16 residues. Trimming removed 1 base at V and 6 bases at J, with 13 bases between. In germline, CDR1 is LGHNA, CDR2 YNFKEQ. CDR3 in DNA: TGTGCCAGCAGCCAAGGAGAGGGTAGTAGTAATTCACCCCTCCACTTT. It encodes CASSQGEGSSNSPLHF.

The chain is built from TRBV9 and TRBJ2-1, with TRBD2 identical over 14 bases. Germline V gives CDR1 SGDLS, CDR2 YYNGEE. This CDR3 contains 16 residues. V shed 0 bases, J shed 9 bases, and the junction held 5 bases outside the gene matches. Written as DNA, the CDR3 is TGTGCCAGCAGCGTAGGACTAGCGGGGGGGCTTGGTGAGCAGTTCTTC. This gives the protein CASSVGLAGGLGEQFF.

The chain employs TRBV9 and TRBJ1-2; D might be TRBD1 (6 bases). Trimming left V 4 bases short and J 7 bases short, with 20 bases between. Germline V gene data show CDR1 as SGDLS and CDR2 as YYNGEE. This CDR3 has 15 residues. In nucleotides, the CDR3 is TGTGCCAGCAGCCCAGTAGTGGGACATGCTGGTGGCTACACCTTC. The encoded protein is CASSPVVGHAGGYTF.

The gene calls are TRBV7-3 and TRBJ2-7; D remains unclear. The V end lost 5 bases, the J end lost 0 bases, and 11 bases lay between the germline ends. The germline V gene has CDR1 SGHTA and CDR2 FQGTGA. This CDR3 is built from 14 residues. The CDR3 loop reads CASSTRKPSYEQYF. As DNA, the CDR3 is TGTGCCAGCAGCACCAGAAAACCCTCCTACGAGCAGTACTTC.

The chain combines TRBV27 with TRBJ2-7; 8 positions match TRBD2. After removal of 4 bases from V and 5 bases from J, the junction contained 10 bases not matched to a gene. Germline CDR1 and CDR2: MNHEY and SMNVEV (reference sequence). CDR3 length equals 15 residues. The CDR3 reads CASSSFLAGGNEQYF. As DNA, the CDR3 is TGTGCCAGCAGTTCCTTCCTCGCGGGAGGAAACGAGCAGTACTTC.